Below, 27 T cell receptor beta chains from the same sample are listed, as sequenced in a study of PD-1 blockade in mismatch repair-deficient tumors. Profiling relied on immunoSEQ multiplex PCR, and the TCRdb table lists in-frame clones only, not all of them. Among about 84,000 clones listed, 65% to 85% were seen once. Here the sequenced sample was peripheral blood, taken 12 weeks after starting pembrolizumab. The receptor set was obtained from an adult with mismatch repair-deficient cancer.

CDR3: CASSLSSGRIYNEQFF. CDR3 DNA sequence: TGCGCCAGCAGCTTGTCTAGCGGGAGAATCTACAATGAGCAGTTCTTC. The rearrangement links TRBV5-1 to TRBJ2-1, with 10 bases fitting TRBD2. V was clipped by 1 base and J by 3 bases; unmatched bases: 4. CDR3 length: 16 amino acids. Germline V CDR1 and CDR2: SGHRS, YFSETQ.

The rearrangement links TRBV6-1 to TRBJ2-7; no definite D call. Trimming took off 7 bases at V and 2 bases at J, with 9 bases between the two ends. This CDR3 is built from 12 residues. Germline CDR1 and CDR2: MNHNS and SASEGT. CDR3 residues: CASTQPPYEQYF. CDR3 DNA: TGTGCCAGCACCCAACCCCCCTACGAGCAGTACTTC.

V and J are TRBV5-6 and TRBJ2-3; TRBD2 matches at 8 bases. The CDR3 spans 18 residues. Looked up from germline, CDR1 is SGHDT and CDR2 is YYEEEE. With V trimmed by 1 base and J by 4 bases, 14 bases remained unmatched. As DNA, the CDR3 is TGTGCCAGCAGCTTGTCGGGCGCCGGGACTAGTGTCCCAGATACGCAGTATTTT. Translation gives CASSLSGAGTSVPDTQYF.

The chain combines TRBV18 with TRBJ2-2; maybe TRBD1 (6 bases). Germline V gene data show CDR1 as KGHSH and CDR2 as LQKENI. The CDR3 is 17 residues long. V was shortened by 1 base and J by 4 bases, with 16 bases between the two germline ends. CDR3 in DNA: TGTGCCAGCTCACCACTCGGAACAGGGCAGGGCACCGGGGAGCTGTTTTTT. As protein: CASSPLGTGQGTGELFF.

The rearrangement uses TRBV28 and TRBJ2-5; D could derive from TRBD1 or TRBD2 (5 bases each). Trimming left V 4 bases short and J 2 bases short, with 14 bases between. The CDR3 has 15 residues. Germline values: CDR1 MDHEN, CDR2 SYDVKM. CDR3 sequence: CASSSLRDGQETQYF. In nucleotides, the CDR3 is TGTGCCAGCAGTTCTCTCCGGGACGGACAAGAGACCCAGTACTTC.

The rearrangement links TRBV29-1 to TRBJ2-1; 13 bases are shared with TRBD2. The J segment lost 9 bases and the V segment lost 5 bases, leaving 4 bases of the junction unmatched. The CDR3 length is 13 residues. Germline V lookup: CDR1 SQVTM, CDR2 ANQGSEA. The CDR3 spells CSVPGTSGIEQFF. CDR3 sequence (DNA): TGCAGCGTTCCCGGGACTAGCGGGATTGAGCAGTTCTTC.

This chain links TRBV29-1 with TRBJ1-2; D remains ambiguous. CDR1 and CDR2 (germline): SQVTM, ANQGSEA. Deletions cut 4 bases from V and 0 bases from J, with 12 bases between. The CDR3 has 14 residues. The CDR3: CSVVRQPANYGYTF. The CDR3 bases are TGCAGCGTTGTAAGGCAGCCAGCTAACTATGGCTACACCTTC.

This clone was detected once. The chain couples TRBV7-3 to TRBJ2-5; the match to TRBD2 covers 10 bases. Germline V CDR1 and CDR2: SGHTA, FQGTGA. Trimming took 4 bases from V and 5 from J; bases not matched to a gene: 16. The CDR3 is 18 residues long. The CDR3 DNA reads as TGTGCCAGCAGCTCAACTGGGCGGACTAGCGGAAGATGGGAGACCCAGTACTTC. Residues: CASSSTGRTSGRWETQYF.

This clone showed up just a few times. The CDR3 DNA follows: TGTGCCAGCACCCTCTATCAGGGATCTGAAGCTTTCTTT. Amino acid sequence: CASTLYQGSEAFF. V is TRBV27 and J is TRBJ1-1; maybe TRBD1 (5 bases). The CDR3 has 13 amino acids. Trimming shortened V by 7 bases and J by 6 bases, and 15 bases separated the two germline ends. CDR1 is MNHEY and CDR2 is SMNVEV in the germline V gene (reference sequence).

The chain recombines TRBV7-3 with TRBJ2-3, with D maybe TRBD2 (5 bases). There are 14 residues in the CDR3. V was trimmed by 5 bases and J by 4 bases, leaving 13 bases between them. Germline CDR1 SGHTA, CDR2 FQGTGA. As DNA, the CDR3 is TGTGCCAGCAGCGTCCGGGCCGGGGCAGATACGCAGTATTTT. This encodes CASSVRAGADTQYF. Full variable domain (rest looked up from reference TRBV7-3 and TRBJ2-3): GAGVSQTPSNKVTEKGKYVELRCDPISGHTALYWYRQSLGQGPEFLIYFQGTGAADDSGLPNDRFFAVRPEGSVSTLKIQRTERGDSAVYLCASSVRAGADTQYFGPGTRLTVL.

The chain links TRBV6-1 to TRBJ1-1; perhaps TRBD1 as D (6 bases). Germline lookup yields CDR1 MNHNS and CDR2 SASEGT. V lost 3 bases, J lost 1 base, and 15 bases lay in between. The CDR3 loop spans 16 amino acids. DNA for the CDR3: TGTGCCAGCAGTGACCACAGGGTCACCACGAACACTGAAGCTTTCTTT. Translation: CASSDHRVTTNTEAFF.

This sequence joins TRBV5-5 and TRBJ2-3; D ambiguous. The germline V and J ends were trimmed by 0 bases and 4 bases, with 3 bases remaining between them. Germline loops: CDR1 SGHKS, CDR2 YYEKEE (reference sequence). The CDR3 spans 12 residues. The CDR3 reads CASSLDADTQYF. The CDR3 coding sequence is TGTGCCAGCAGCTTGGATGCAGATACGCAGTATTTT. Supplemented by reference TRBV5-5 and TRBJ2-3, the full variable domain reads DAGVTQSPTHLIKTRGQQVTLRCSPISGHKSVSWYQQVLGQGPQFIFQYYEKEERGRGNFPDRFSARQFPNYSSELNVNALLLGDSALYLCASSLDADTQYFGPGTRLTVL.

The CDR3 is CASSVVWGDTDTQYF. In nucleotides, the CDR3 is TGTGCCAGCAGCGTAGTTTGGGGAGATACAGATACGCAGTATTTT. The chain recombines TRBV9 with TRBJ2-3, with a weak D call TRBD2 (5 bases). The CDR3 contains 15 residues. The V gene's germline CDR1 is SGDLS and CDR2 YYNGEE. The V gene lost 0 bases and the J gene lost 3 bases, with 11 bases spanning the gap.

V usage is TRBV6-1 and J usage is TRBJ1-5; TRBD1 might be the D (6 bases). Germline CDR1 reads MNHNS; CDR2 reads SASEGT. The CDR3 covers 15 residues. The V gene lost 4 bases and the J gene lost 6 bases, with 16 bases spanning the gap. This CDR3 is CASSVMGLDSQPQHF. In DNA, the CDR3 is TGTGCCAGCAGTGTAATGGGTTTGGACAGTCAGCCCCAGCATTTT.

This clone turned up a few times. The chain employs TRBV4-1 and TRBJ1-1; TRBD1 might be the D (5 bases). From germline, CDR1 is MGHRA and CDR2 YSYEKL. Between the trimmed V and J ends, which lost 3 bases and 7 bases, there was a span of 15 bases. CDR3 length: 14 amino acids. The CDR3 reads CASSHIDRRSEAFF. In DNA, the CDR3 is TGCGCCAGCAGCCATATAGACAGAAGAAGTGAAGCTTTCTTT.

Written as DNA, the CDR3 is TGTGCCTTCGGCGGGCCGGTCGGGTCTGGAAAACTGTTTTTT. This encodes CAFGGPVGSGKLFF. V and J are TRBV30 and TRBJ1-4; D is unresolved. CDR3 length: 14 amino acids. CDR1 and CDR2 (germline): GTSNPN, SVGIG (reference sequence). The ends were cut back, 7 bases at V and 10 bases at J, with 22 bases in the middle.

The chain is built from TRBV21-1 and TRBJ1-2; the DNA was not used to check the table's D call, TRBD1. TRBV21-1 is assigned pseudogene status. This CDR3 region has 15 residues. The CDR3 loop reads CASTCPGQGLEGYTF. The CDR3 nucleotides read TGTGCCAGCACCTGCCCCGGACAGGGGTTGGAGGGCTACACCTTC.

The rearrangement joins TRBV5-1 to TRBJ2-7; D is ambiguous. Germline CDR1 SGHRS, CDR2 YFSETQ. This CDR3 comprises 13 residues. With 0 bases removed from V and 12 bases from J, the gap between germline ends came to 16 bases. CDR3 sequence reads: CASSLDGSKKRYF. In DNA form, the CDR3 reads TGCGCCAGCAGCTTGGACGGCAGCAAGAAGAGGTACTTC.

The chain links TRBV28 to TRBJ2-1, with D perhaps being TRBD1 or TRBD2 (5 bases each). CDR1 and CDR2 (germline): MDHEN, SYDVKM. V was pared by 2 bases and J by 12 bases, with 8 bases between. This CDR3 has 11 amino acids. The CDR3 here is CASSLEGRQFF. The DNA of the CDR3 is TGTGCCAGCAGTTTAGAGGGACGGCAGTTCTTC.

This chain joins TRBV6-5 and TRBJ1-1; 7 bases are shared with TRBD1. The V gene's germline CDR1 is MNHEY and CDR2 SVGAGI. The ends lost 2 bases at V and 5 bases at J; junction bases unmatched: 8. There are 15 residues in the CDR3. CDR3 loop: CASSYGPTGETEAFF. The CDR3 coding sequence is TGTGCCAGCAGTTACGGCCCTACAGGGGAGACTGAAGCTTTCTTT.

V is TRBV7-9 and J is TRBJ2-7, with 7 bases matching TRBD2. The CDR3 is 16 residues long. Germline loops: CDR1 SEHNR, CDR2 FQNEAQ (reference sequence). Trimming removed 4 bases from V and 4 bases from J; junction bases left unmatched: 13. This CDR3 is CASSYVGAGVVYEQYF. Here the CDR3 DNA reads TGTGCCAGCAGCTACGTCGGGGCGGGAGTTGTATACGAGCAGTACTTC.

This sequence joins TRBV30 and TRBJ1-4; D is ambiguous. The CDR3 runs 13 residues. Germline V lookup: CDR1 GTSNPN, CDR2 SVGIG (reference sequence). V was pared by 1 base and J by 3 bases, with 6 bases between. The CDR3 DNA reads as TGTGCCTGGAGTGAAGATCCTAATGAAAAACTGTTTTTT. Translating gives CAWSEDPNEKLFF.

J is TRBJ2-7 and V is TRBV5-6, with 11 bases lining up with TRBD2. CDR3 size: 15 residues. J gave up 4 bases and V 8 bases, and 11 bases lay outside the gene matches. Germline CDR1 SGHDT, CDR2 YYEEEE. CDR3 residues: CASVREASGRYEQYF. CDR3 bases: TGTGCCAGTGTTCGGGAGGCTAGCGGGAGGTACGAGCAGTACTTC. The whole variable domain, filled in from reference TRBV5-6 and TRBJ2-7, reads DAGVTQSPTHLIKTRGQQVTLRCSPKSGHDTVSWYQQALGQGPQFIFQYYEEEERQRGNFPDRFSGHQFPNYSSELNVNALLLGDSALYLCASVREASGRYEQYFGPGTRLTVT.

This clone was detected ten times or more. The J gene is TRBJ1-1, the V gene TRBV21-1; TRBD1 is the table's D call and was not checked against the DNA. TRBV21-1 has pseudogene status. CDR3 size: 16 residues. The CDR3 protein is CASSTPGDRGDTEAFF. In nucleotides, the CDR3 is TGTGCCAGCAGCACCCCCGGGGACAGGGGAGACACTGAAGCTTTCTTT.

V usage is TRBV18 and J usage is TRBJ2-7, with 10 bases aligning to TRBD1. There are 24 residues in the CDR3. In germline, CDR1 is KGHSH, CDR2 LQKENI. Trimming took 3 bases from V and 3 from J; bases not matched to a gene: 32. CDR3 bases: TGTGCCAGCTCACCTATTACCATGGGGTACGATGGGACAGGGGCTTTTATCGAAGACTACGAGCAGTACTTC. Translating it yields CASSPITMGYDGTGAFIEDYEQYF.

The chain joins TRBV2 to TRBJ1-3; D gene ambiguous. The V end was cut by 9 bases, the J end by 2 bases, with 20 bases between. CDR1 is SNHLY, CDR2 FYNNEI, per germline. CDR3 length equals 16 residues. For the CDR3, the DNA is TGTGCCAGTCATTTAGAGGGCGCAGTTACTGGAAACACCATATATTTT. Translation gives CASHLEGAVTGNTIYF.

The chain links TRBV11-3 to TRBJ2-3; 11 bases are a match to TRBD2. V shed 5 bases and J 4 bases; nucleotides not matched to a gene: 8. The CDR3 length is 16 residues. Germline V gene data show CDR1 as SGHNT and CDR2 as YENEEA. The DNA for the CDR3 is TGTGCCAGCAGCCCTCGACTAGCGGGATACCCAGATACGCAGTATTTT. This codes for CASSPRLAGYPDTQYF.